The rows below give T cell receptor beta chains drawn from one sample of a study of blood T cell repertoires in COVID-19. Using immunoSEQ multiplex PCR, the repertoire was profiled, and TCRdb retains in-frame clones only, with some absent. The table includes about 120,000 clones, around nine tenths detected once. Specimen: peripheral blood. The receptors here all came from a human donor with active COVID-19. The donor label of this sample is uncertain. CDR3s include the opening cysteine and the closing phenylalanine or tryptophan. Each record gives: CDR3 protein, CDR3 DNA, V gene, clone size, J gene, D gene. The D gene is left open where the match is weak. A clone size is listed for some rows: how often the clone was seen (once, few, many), or a class if it is expanded.

CASSQGPGEETQYF | TGTGCCAGCAGCCAAGGGCCAGGGGAAGAGACCCAGTACTTC | TRBV5-4 | NA | TRBJ2-5 | NA
CAISEGTAGVTEAFF | TGTGCCATCAGTGAAGGTACCGCCGGAGTCACTGAAGCTTTCTTT | TRBV10-3 | NA | TRBJ1-1 | NA
CASSFEVDVTYGYTF | TGCGCCAGCAGCTTCGAGGTCGACGTCACGTATGGCTACACCTTC | TRBV5-1 | NA | TRBJ1-2 | NA
CASSIRASTRGETQYF | TGTGCCAGCAGTATACGGGCCTCGACGCGGGGGGAGACCCAGTACTTC | TRBV2 | NA | TRBJ2-5 | TRBD2
CASSALTTQSGNEQFF | TGCGCCAGCAGCGCACTGACTACACAAAGCGGGAATGAGCAGTTCTTC | TRBV5-1 | NA | TRBJ2-1 | NA
CASSYRVGQGHTIYF | TGTGCCAGCAGTTACCGCGTGGGACAGGGGCACACCATATATTTT | TRBV6-5 | NA | TRBJ1-3 | TRBD1
CASSPSISEWGEKLFF | TGTGCCAGCAGCCCGTCCATTTCCGAGTGGGGCGAAAAACTGTTTTTT | TRBV5-8 | once | TRBJ1-4 | NA
CATSDPGYRTSDEQFF | TGTGCCACCAGTGACCCCGGCTATAGGACTTCTGATGAGCAGTTCTTC | TRBV24-1 | NA | TRBJ2-1 | NA
CASSVTGVSYNEQFF | TGTGCCAGCAGCGTGACGGGGGTCTCCTACAATGAGCAGTTCTTC | TRBV9 | NA | TRBJ2-1 | NA
CASSYFDREGNTIYF | TGTGCCAGCAGTTACTTCGACAGGGAAGGAAACACCATATATTTT | TRBV6-6 | NA | TRBJ1-3 | TRBD1
CASSLVAGNSYNEQFF | TGCGCCAGCAGCTTGGTGGCGGGAAACTCCTACAATGAGCAGTTCTTC | TRBV5-1 | NA | TRBJ2-1 | NA
CASSLNRATNEKLFF | TGTGCCAGCAGCCTAAACAGGGCAACTAATGAAAAACTGTTTTTT | TRBV27 | NA | TRBJ1-4 | NA
CASSQDPSGGAADTQYF | TGCGCCAGCAGCCAAGATCCCAGCGGGGGGGCTGCAGATACGCAGTATTTT | TRBV4-3 | NA | TRBJ2-3 | TRBD2
CASSLARSEKLFF | TGTGCCAGCAGTTTAGCGCGGAGTGAAAAACTGTTTTTT | TRBV12-3/TRBV12-4 | NA | TRBJ1-4 | NA
CASSPGLVRGGPLEQYF | TGCGCCAGCAGCCCTGGATTGGTGCGGGGGGGACCTCTCGAGCAGTACTTC | TRBV4-3 | NA | TRBJ2-7 | TRBD2
CASSLTVDSNTEAFF | TGTGCCAGCAGTTTAACCGTCGACAGCAACACTGAAGCTTTCTTT | TRBV27 | NA | TRBJ1-1 | NA
CASSLTGKFAGEQFF | TGTGCCAGCAGCTTGACCGGGAAATTCGCGGGTGAGCAGTTCTTC | TRBV9 | NA | TRBJ2-1 | NA
CASSYASSGGYEQYF | TGTGCCAGCAGTTACGCGAGCTCAGGGGGCTACGAGCAGTACTTC | TRBV6-5 | NA | TRBJ2-7 | TRBD1
CASSFGTENSPLHF | TGTGCCAGCAGTTTCGGGACAGAAAATTCACCCCTCCACTTT | TRBV27 | NA | TRBJ1-6 | TRBD1
CASSQDPGGLNYGYTF | TGTGCCAGCAGCCAAGATCCGGGAGGACTTAACTATGGCTACACCTTC | TRBV3-1/TRBV3-2 | NA | TRBJ1-2 | NA